Below, 29 T cell receptor beta chains from the same sample are listed, as sequenced in a study of cytomegalovirus exposure and HLA in healthy donors. Method: immunoSEQ multiplex PCR; TCRdb's copy keeps in-frame clones and lacks some. The table lists about 120,000 clones, around 90% of them singletons. The sequenced sample was PBMCs. All receptors derive from a woman between 18 and 29 years old in good health and CMV-seronegative.

The chain carries TRBV5-1 and TRBJ2-3; 8 bases fit TRBD2. Trimming took 6 bases from V and 2 from J; bases not matched to a gene: 5. This CDR3 is built from 14 residues. From germline, CDR1 is SGHRS and CDR2 YFSETQ. The CDR3 DNA sequence: TGCGCCAGCAAACTAGCGGAGAACACAGATACGCAGTATTTT. Its translation: CASKLAENTDTQYF.

The chain links TRBV7-9 to TRBJ2-3; 11 nucleotides match TRBD2. The V gene's germline CDR1 is SEHNR and CDR2 FQNEAQ (reference sequence). The CDR3 is made up of 16 amino acids. V trimming: 6 bases; J trimming: 0 bases; junction bases outside the gene matches: 5. The CDR3 sequence is CASSTSGGLSTDTQYF. CDR3 nucleotide sequence: TGTGCCAGCAGTACTAGCGGGGGTTTAAGCACAGATACGCAGTATTTT.

The chain is built from TRBV11-2 and TRBJ2-7; D is tentatively TRBD1 or TRBD2 (9 bases each). This CDR3 is built from 17 residues. The V gene's germline CDR1 is SGHAT and CDR2 FQNNGV. V dropped 4 bases and J dropped 4 bases, with 23 bases sitting between them. CDR3 residues: CASSWDREREVWYEQYF. The CDR3 DNA sequence: TGTGCCAGCAGCTGGGACAGGGAGCGGGAGGTATGGTACGAGCAGTACTTC.

The V and J genes are TRBV4-2 and TRBJ2-1; 8 nucleotides match TRBD2. CDR3 length equals 17 residues. V lost 1 base, J lost 0 bases, and 5 bases stayed unmatched. Germline lookup yields CDR1 LGHNA and CDR2 YNFKEQ. The CDR3, as DNA: TGTGCCAGCAGCCAAGGAGGTGCGGGGGGCTCCTACAATGAGCAGTTCTTC. It yields the protein CASSQGGAGGSYNEQFF.

The chain carries TRBV10-3 and TRBJ2-2; D not certain. Germline CDR1 reads ENHRY; CDR2 reads SYGVKD. This CDR3 contains 14 residues. Trimming took off 4 bases at V and 3 bases at J, with 9 bases between the two ends. The CDR3 loop reads CAISVGEDTGELFF. The CDR3 region has the DNA TGTGCCATCAGTGTTGGTGAGGACACCGGGGAGCTGTTTTTT.

V and J are TRBV4-1 and TRBJ2-1, with D tentatively TRBD2 (5 bases). Trimming took 4 bases from V and 0 from J, leaving 10 bases between them. In germline, CDR1 is MGHRA, CDR2 YSYEKL. This CDR3 is 15 amino acids long. This chain's CDR3 is CASSPAVLSYNEQFF. DNA for the CDR3: TGCGCCAGCAGCCCAGCGGTTCTCTCCTACAATGAGCAGTTCTTC.

The chain joins TRBV7-2 to TRBJ2-2; 9 bases are shared with TRBD1. V lost 6 bases and J lost 6; bases outside the gene matches: 11. The CDR3 is made up of 16 amino acids. Germline loops: CDR1 SGHTA, CDR2 FQGNSA. The CDR3 nucleotides are TGTGCCAGCAGACCAAGGGGGACAGGGATGTCCGGGGAGCTGTTTTTT. It translates to CASRPRGTGMSGELFF.

The chain carries TRBV18 and TRBJ2-5, with D perhaps TRBD2 (6 bases). CDR3 length: 16 residues. In germline, CDR1 is KGHSH, CDR2 LQKENI. The V gene lost 0 bases and the J gene lost 2 bases, with 13 bases spanning the gap. The CDR3 here is CASSPPITGVQETQYF. Here the CDR3 DNA reads TGTGCCAGCTCACCACCAATCACGGGGGTTCAAGAGACCCAGTACTTC.

The genes are TRBV7-9 and TRBJ2-3; D remains unclear. The CDR3 is 13 residues long. V was cut by 5 bases and J by 6 bases, with 12 bases left in between. Germline values: CDR1 SEHNR, CDR2 FQNEAQ (reference sequence). CDR3 nucleotide sequence: TGTGCCAGCAGCCAATTACCTCGGGATACGCAGTATTTT. Protein product: CASSQLPRDTQYF.

Remarks on this clone: Within the sample, other DNA sequences also encode this same CDR3. V gene TRBV7-9 combines with J gene TRBJ2-3, with D hard to call. The V gene lost 2 bases and the J gene lost 3 bases, with 3 bases spanning the gap. The CDR3 runs to 12 residues. The germline CDR1 and CDR2 sequences are SEHNR and FQNEAQ (reference sequence). The CDR3 reads CASSLSTDTQYF. The CDR3 nucleotides are TGTGCCAGCAGCTTATCAACAGATACGCAGTATTTT. The complete variable domain, with remaining parts taken from reference TRBV7-9 and TRBJ2-3, reads DTGVSQNPRHKITKRGQNVTFRCDPISEHNRLYWYRQTLGQGPEFLTYFQNEAQLEKSRLLSDRFSAERPKGSFSTLEIQRTEQGDSAMYLCASSLSTDTQYFGPGTRLTVL.

The chain uses TRBV4-2 and TRBJ2-4; TRBD1 matches 9 bases. J was trimmed by 2 bases and V by 6 bases; bases with no gene match: 5. This CDR3 contains 15 residues. CDR1 is LGHNA, CDR2 YNFKEQ, per germline. In DNA, the CDR3 is TGTGCCAGCAGTGAACAGGGGGCTTCCAAAAACATTCAGTACTTC. Its protein product is CASSEQGASKNIQYF.

The chain uses TRBV10-3 and TRBJ2-7, with TRBD2 matching 11 bases. V dropped 10 bases and J dropped 7; count of bases not matched to a gene: 12. The CDR3 extends over 14 amino acids. Germline assignment: CDR1 ENHRY and CDR2 SYGVKD. The DNA of the CDR3 is TGTGCCACCGTTTCCGGGACTAGCGGCCTTGAGCAGTACTTC. Translating gives CATVSGTSGLEQYF.

This clone was counted between two and nine times. The V gene is TRBV6-1, the J gene TRBJ2-1; 7 bases align to TRBD1. J lost 1 base, V lost 3 bases, and 3 bases had no gene match. Germline CDR1 reads MNHNS; CDR2 reads SASEGT. The CDR3 contains 15 residues. CDR3: CASSEETGSYNEQFF. The CDR3 DNA reads as TGTGCCAGCAGTGAGGAGACAGGGTCCTACAATGAGCAGTTCTTC.

This rearrangement joins TRBV19 to TRBJ1-1; no clear D. Deletions cut 5 bases from V and 0 bases from J, with 19 bases between. The V gene's germline CDR1 is LNHDA and CDR2 SQIVND (reference sequence). The CDR3 is made up of 17 amino acids. CDR3 residues: CASSPDWYLNLNTEAFF. The CDR3, as DNA: TGTGCCAGTAGTCCTGATTGGTACCTAAACTTGAACACTGAAGCTTTCTTT.

This rearrangement joins TRBV5-4 to TRBJ1-1, with 8 bases lining up with TRBD1. Germline-derived CDR1 and CDR2 are SGHNT and YYREEE (reference sequence). Trimming cost V 0 bases and J 1 base; bases outside gene matches: 5. The CDR3 contains 16 residues. For the CDR3, the DNA is TGTGCCAGCAGCTTGGCGACCAGGGGGCAGAACACTGAAGCTTTCTTT. Protein: CASSLATRGQNTEAFF.

This clone came up once. This rearrangement joins TRBV28 to TRBJ1-5, with D unclear. Deletions cut 3 bases from V and 9 bases from J, with 9 bases between. The CDR3 totals 12 residues. Germline CDR1 and CDR2: MDHEN and SYDVKM. In nucleotides, the CDR3 is TGTGCCAGCAGTTTCAGGCTCCGGCCCCAGCATTTT. It is translated as CASSFRLRPQHF.

V is TRBV7-9 and J is TRBJ2-3; possibly TRBD2 for D (5 bases). Trimming took 5 bases from V and 2 from J, leaving 11 bases between them. CDR1 SEHNR and CDR2 FQNEAQ come from the germline V gene (reference sequence). The CDR3 totals 14 residues. The CDR3 nucleotides read TGTGCCAGCAGCCCCCGGGGAAACACAGATACGCAGTATTTT. Its protein product is CASSPRGNTDTQYF.

J is TRBJ2-1 and V is TRBV11-2; TRBD2 is a possible D gene (6 bases). Germline V gene data show CDR1 as SGHAT and CDR2 as FQNNGV. This CDR3 has 16 amino acids. Between the trimmed V and J ends, which lost 3 bases and 0 bases, there was a span of 12 bases. DNA for the CDR3: TGTGCCAGCAGCTTGTATAGCGGAAGCTCCTACAATGAGCAGTTCTTC. Its translation: CASSLYSGSSYNEQFF.

The gene calls are TRBV19 and TRBJ2-1; 7 positions agree with TRBD2. Trimming took 1 base from V and 1 from J; bases not matched to a gene: 7. Germline values: CDR1 LNHDA, CDR2 SQIVND (reference sequence). CDR3 size: 17 residues. The CDR3 nucleotides read TGTGCCAGTAGTATAGCGGCTAGCGGACCGTCCTACAATGAGCAGTTCTTC. Translation: CASSIAASGPSYNEQFF.

The chain couples TRBV4-1 to TRBJ2-3; no clear D. The germline gives CDR1 MGHRA, CDR2 YSYEKL. The CDR3 length is 13 residues. V was trimmed by 4 bases and J by 2 bases, leaving 7 bases between them. The DNA for the CDR3 is TGCGCCAGCAGCCTGCTAAACACAGATACGCAGTATTTT. This gives the protein CASSLLNTDTQYF.

This clone was seen just once. The chain joins TRBV13 to TRBJ2-1; TRBD1 aligns across 9 bases. Looked up from germline, CDR1 is PRHDT and CDR2 is FYEKMQ (reference sequence). The CDR3 spans 14 residues. V lost 5 bases, J lost 8 bases, and 7 bases stayed unmatched. In DNA, the CDR3 is TGTGCCAGCAGCACCGGGACAGGGCTCTATGAGCAGTTCTTC. This codes for CASSTGTGLYEQFF.

The chain employs TRBV15 and TRBJ2-3; 10 nucleotides line up with TRBD2. Germline assignment: CDR1 LNHNV and CDR2 YYDKDF (reference sequence). Unmatched junction bases numbered 3, after V lost 3 bases and J lost 0 bases. The CDR3 spans 16 residues. The CDR3 sequence: CATSSRTSGSTDTQYF. CDR3 sequence (DNA): TGTGCCACCAGCAGCAGGACTAGCGGCAGCACAGATACGCAGTATTTT.

This chain joins TRBV6-1 and TRBJ2-7; weak D call: TRBD2 (6 bases). The CDR3 runs 14 residues. The ends were cut back, 1 base at V and 1 base at J, with 8 bases in the middle. Germline CDR1 and CDR2: MNHNS and SASEGT. The CDR3 DNA follows: TGTGCCAGCAGTGAAGGTGCGGGATCCTACGAGCAGTACTTC. It encodes CASSEGAGSYEQYF.

The genes are TRBV6-1 and TRBJ1-4, with a weak D call TRBD1 (6 bases). The germline CDR1 and CDR2 sequences are MNHNS and SASEGT. This CDR3 has 15 residues. V was cut by 3 bases and J by 6 bases, with 14 bases left in between. The CDR3 spells CASSERTAGDEKLFF. The CDR3 coding sequence is TGTGCCAGCAGTGAGAGGACAGCCGGGGATGAAAAACTGTTTTTT.

This chain connects TRBV5-1 to TRBJ2-7; TRBD2 matches 10 bases. V shed 2 bases, J shed 2 bases, and the junction held 1 base outside the gene matches. This CDR3 contains 14 residues. Germline CDR1 reads SGHRS; CDR2 reads YFSETQ. The CDR3 DNA is TGCGCCAGCAGCTTTACTAGCGGGACCTACGAGCAGTACTTC. Its protein product is CASSFTSGTYEQYF. The entire variable domain, with the rest obtained from reference TRBV5-1 and TRBJ2-7, is as follows: KAGVTQTPRYLIKTRGQQVTLSCSPISGHRSVSWYQQTPGQGLQFLFEYFSETQRNKGNFPGRFSGRQFSNSRSEMNVSTLELGDSALYLCASSFTSGTYEQYFGPGTRLTVT.

This sequence joins TRBV25-1 and TRBJ2-7; tentative D call: TRBD1 (6 bases). Trimming removed 4 bases from V and 2 bases from J, with 12 bases in between. The CDR3 is made up of 14 amino acids. CDR1 is MGHDK, CDR2 SYGVNS, per germline. CDR3 residues: CASSVQGRTYEQYF. CDR3 nucleotide sequence: TGTGCCAGCAGTGTACAGGGTAGAACCTACGAGCAGTACTTC.

V usage is TRBV7-2 and J usage is TRBJ2-5; 8 positions match TRBD2. The germline V gene has CDR1 SGHTA and CDR2 FQGNSA. The CDR3 is made up of 15 amino acids. The V segment lost 1 base and the J segment 5 bases; nucleotides outside the gene matches: 6. This CDR3 reads CASSLGSGGWETQYF. The CDR3 bases are TGTGCCAGCAGCTTAGGAAGCGGGGGATGGGAGACCCAGTACTTC.

The chain uses TRBV15 and TRBJ1-5, with D possibly matching TRBD1 (5 bases). The CDR3 contains 16 residues. Per germline, CDR1 LNHNV and CDR2 YYDKDF (reference sequence). Deletions cut 1 base from V and 0 bases from J, with 10 bases between. The CDR3 DNA follows: TGTGCCACCAGCAGAGCGGGACTTAATAGCAATCAGCCCCAGCATTTT. It codes for CATSRAGLNSNQPQHF.

The V and J genes are TRBV5-1 and TRBJ2-1; D gene unclear. Germline V CDR1 and CDR2: SGHRS, YFSETQ. Trimming removed 0 bases at V and 8 bases at J, with 9 bases between. The CDR3 consists of 13 residues. CDR3: CASSLALEDEQFF. The DNA of the CDR3 is TGCGCCAGCAGCTTGGCCCTTGAGGATGAGCAGTTCTTC.